The clone carrying this TCR beta chain occurred many times. The source of the sample is a study of tumor-infiltrating lymphocytes in oesophageal squamous cell carcinoma. TCRdb re-analysed the PCR reads in MiXCR, keeping a single row per CDR3 protein. This table has about 12,000 distinct CDR3 sequences, approximately 50% appearing once. This CDR3 is built from 17 residues. Germline assignment: CDR1 SGHTS and CDR2 YDEGEE. The J segment lost 0 bases and the V segment lost 5 bases, leaving 10 bases of the junction unmatched. The chain links TRBV5-8 to TRBJ1-4; TRBD1 aligns across 7 bases. Source material: esophageal tumor tissue. This sequence was found in a female donor with esophageal squamous cell carcinoma. DNA of the CDR3: TGTGCCAGCAGATTCGGACAGGAGCTTGCAACTAATGAAAAACTGTTTTTT. Translated: CASRFGQELATNEKLFF. Combining the CDR3 with reference TRBV5-8 and TRBJ1-4 gives the whole variable domain EAGVTQSPTHLIKTRGQQATLRCSPISGHTSVYWYQQALGLGLQFLLWYDEGEERNRGNFPPRFSGRQFPNYSSELNVNALELEDSALYLCASRFGQELATNEKLFFGSGTQLSVL.